What follows are 17 T cell receptor beta chains derived from one specimen sequenced in a study of blood T cells in healthy people across ages. Primed by a sample-barcoded 5' primer and a J-beta primer mix, a second PCR proceeded for roughly 6 to 12 cycles. MiXCR, applied by TCRdb to the 5' RACE reads, yields one record per CDR3 protein. The table lists approximately 800,000 distinct CDR3 sequences, about 45% of them singletons. Sequencing used blood. These receptors were collected from a man of 80 years or more in good health.

CDR3 sequence: CSATPSDTDTEAFF. For the CDR3, the DNA is TGCAGCGCTACCCCCTCGGATACCGACACTGAAGCTTTCTTT. The chain couples TRBV29-1 to TRBJ1-1; D gene ambiguous. This CDR3 is built from 14 residues. V gave up 7 bases and J gave up 3 bases, with 18 bases separating them. CDR1 is SQVTM, CDR2 ANQGSEA, per germline.

This clonotype has at least ten counts. Here the CDR3 reads CSAMGGNQETQYF. The CDR3 nucleotides read TGCAGTGCAATGGGAGGGAACCAAGAGACCCAGTACTTC. The J gene is TRBJ2-5, the V gene TRBV20-1; 7 bases map to TRBD2. Unmatched junction bases numbered 4, after V lost 6 bases and J lost 0 bases. CDR1 and CDR2 (germline): DFQATT, SNEGSKA (reference sequence). There are 13 residues in the CDR3.

The sample holds a few counts of this clonotype. The chain couples TRBV7-9 to TRBJ2-7; no reliable D call. Germline V gene data show CDR1 as SEHNR and CDR2 as FQNEAQ (reference sequence). The V gene lost 0 bases and the J gene lost 3 bases, with 9 bases spanning the gap. This CDR3 has 14 residues. The CDR3 nucleotides read TGTGCCAGCAGCTTAGCGGCAGCCGTCTACGAGCAGTACTTC. Its translation is CASSLAAAVYEQYF.

This CDR3 is CASSQTAGNYNEQFF. The CDR3 nucleotides are TGCGCCAGCAGCCAAACAGCGGGGAACTACAATGAGCAGTTCTTC. The V call is TRBV4-1, the J call TRBJ2-1; 7 nucleotides agree with TRBD2. Looked up from germline, CDR1 is MGHRA and CDR2 is YSYEKL. Losses at the gene ends were 2 bases for V and 3 bases for J; bases not matched to a gene: 4. The CDR3 is 15 amino acids.

This clonotype showed up many times. J is TRBJ2-7 and V is TRBV7-9; D might be TRBD1 (6 bases). In germline, CDR1 is SEHNR, CDR2 FQNEAQ (reference sequence). There are 15 residues in the CDR3. The V gene lost 1 base and the J gene lost 2 bases, with 12 bases spanning the gap. In DNA form, the CDR3 reads TGTGCCAGCAGCTTAGGGGGGCTGGGACCCTACGAGCAGTACTTC. Encoded protein: CASSLGGLGPYEQYF.

This chain's CDR3 is CSARVGDLSYNSPLHF. The CDR3 DNA follows: TGCAGTGCTAGAGTTGGGGACCTCTCCTATAATTCACCCCTCCACTTT. The chain uses TRBV20-1 and TRBJ1-6; possibly TRBD1 for D (5 bases). CDR3 length equals 16 residues. Germline V gene data show CDR1 as DFQATT and CDR2 as SNEGSKA (reference sequence). V was trimmed by 1 base and J by 0 bases, leaving 10 bases between them.

This clonotype showed up many times. The chain carries TRBV24-1 and TRBJ2-1; 11 bases line up with TRBD2. The V gene's germline CDR1 is KGHDR and CDR2 SFDVKD. V lost 4 bases and J lost 6; bases outside the gene matches: 7. The length of the CDR3 is 16 residues. The CDR3 region is CATSDWTSGLGNEQFF. Here the CDR3 DNA reads TGTGCCACCAGTGACTGGACTAGCGGGCTCGGCAATGAGCAGTTCTTC.

The genes are TRBV12-3 or TRBV12-4 and TRBJ2-5; TRBD2 matches at 7 bases. The CDR3 extends over 14 amino acids. V was pared by 3 bases and J by 5 bases, with 6 bases of the junction left unmatched. The CDR3 reads CASSLGRAWETQYF. CDR3 DNA sequence: TGTGCCAGCAGTTTGGGGAGGGCCTGGGAGACCCAGTACTTC.

As for this clonotype: This may come from a read error, since a much larger clone is one base off. The CDR3, as DNA: TGTGCCAGCAGTTTAAATCGAGGACTAGCGCTAGATAGGCAGTATTTT. Amino acids: CASSLNRGLALDRQYF. J is TRBJ2-3 and V is TRBV12-3 or TRBV12-4; 9 nucleotides agree with TRBD2. The CDR3 has 16 residues.

The chain joins TRBV4-1 to TRBJ1-6, with a weak D call TRBD1 (5 bases). CDR1 is MGHRA and CDR2 is YSYEKL in the germline V gene. The CDR3 contains 17 residues. Trimming stripped 1 base from V and 9 bases from J, with 19 bases between. CDR3 region: CASSQVDMGLTISPLHF. The CDR3 bases are TGCGCCAGCAGCCAAGTGGACATGGGACTCACGATTTCACCCCTCCACTTT.

J is TRBJ2-5 and V is TRBV20-1; 10 nucleotides line up with TRBD1. Germline CDR1 DFQATT, CDR2 SNEGSKA (reference sequence). The CDR3 extends over 14 amino acids. J gave up 2 bases and V 5 bases, and 5 bases lay outside the gene matches. The CDR3 region has the DNA TGCAGTGCTTCGGGACAGGGGAGGCAAGAGACCCAGTACTTC. This gives the protein CSASGQGRQETQYF.

The chain employs TRBV7-2 and TRBJ2-1; 8 positions match TRBD2. V gave up 5 bases and J gave up 2 bases; unmatched junction bases: 5. The CDR3 is made up of 15 amino acids. In germline, CDR1 is SGHTA, CDR2 FQGNSA. The CDR3 reads CASSAAGLAYNEQFF. The CDR3 region has the DNA TGTGCCAGCAGCGCCGCGGGACTAGCCTACAATGAGCAGTTCTTC.

This clonotype was seen only a few times. This could be a read error, since a much larger clone is one nucleotide away. The chain joins TRBV30 to TRBJ2-5; possibly TRBD1 or TRBD2 for D (6 bases each). Germline V CDR1 and CDR2: GTSNPN, SVGIG (reference sequence). The CDR3 loop spans 13 amino acids. V lost 2 bases to trimming and J lost 11 bases, with 18 bases between them. The CDR3 coding sequence is TGTGCCTGGAGTATCGGGGGCCCGGATGAGCAGTACTTC. Amino acid sequence: CAWSIGGPDEQYF.

This clonotype was detected ten times or more. The genes are TRBV5-1 and TRBJ1-2; 8 bases are a match to TRBD1. V lost 2 bases and J lost 8; bases outside the gene matches: 14. Germline lookup yields CDR1 SGHRS and CDR2 YFSETQ. The CDR3 runs 16 residues. CDR3 sequence (DNA): TGCGCCAGCAGCTTAGACCGAACTGACAGGGGAGGGGGCTACACCTTC. Translating gives CASSLDRTDRGGGYTF.

The chain carries TRBV20-1 and TRBJ2-3; TRBD1 or TRBD2 may be the D gene (5 bases each). The germline CDR1 and CDR2 sequences are DFQATT and SNEGSKA (reference sequence). Trimming cost V 3 bases and J 2 bases, with 18 bases left between them. The CDR3 contains 16 residues. The CDR3 reads CSARGPAGGLTDTQYF. The CDR3 nucleotides read TGCAGTGCTAGGGGACCCGCTGGCGGACTCACAGATACGCAGTATTTT.

The sample holds a few counts of this clonotype. CDR3 loop: CATSESGGPLTDTQYF. The CDR3 bases are TGTGCCACCAGTGAGTCGGGAGGGCCGTTGACAGATACGCAGTATTTT. The J gene is TRBJ2-3, the V gene TRBV24-1, with 8 bases fitting TRBD2. The V gene's germline CDR1 is KGHDR and CDR2 SFDVKD. After removal of 4 bases from V and 3 bases from J, the junction contained 8 bases not matched to a gene. CDR3 length: 16 amino acids.

This clonotype turned up a few times. The chain is built from TRBV20-1 and TRBJ2-1; 7 positions match TRBD1. Losses at the gene ends were 4 bases for V and 7 bases for J; bases not matched to a gene: 10. CDR1 is DFQATT, CDR2 SNEGSKA, per germline (reference sequence). This CDR3 is built from 14 residues. This CDR3 is CSATGDSTSNEQFF. The CDR3 region has the DNA TGCAGTGCTACCGGGGACAGTACATCGAATGAGCAGTTCTTC.